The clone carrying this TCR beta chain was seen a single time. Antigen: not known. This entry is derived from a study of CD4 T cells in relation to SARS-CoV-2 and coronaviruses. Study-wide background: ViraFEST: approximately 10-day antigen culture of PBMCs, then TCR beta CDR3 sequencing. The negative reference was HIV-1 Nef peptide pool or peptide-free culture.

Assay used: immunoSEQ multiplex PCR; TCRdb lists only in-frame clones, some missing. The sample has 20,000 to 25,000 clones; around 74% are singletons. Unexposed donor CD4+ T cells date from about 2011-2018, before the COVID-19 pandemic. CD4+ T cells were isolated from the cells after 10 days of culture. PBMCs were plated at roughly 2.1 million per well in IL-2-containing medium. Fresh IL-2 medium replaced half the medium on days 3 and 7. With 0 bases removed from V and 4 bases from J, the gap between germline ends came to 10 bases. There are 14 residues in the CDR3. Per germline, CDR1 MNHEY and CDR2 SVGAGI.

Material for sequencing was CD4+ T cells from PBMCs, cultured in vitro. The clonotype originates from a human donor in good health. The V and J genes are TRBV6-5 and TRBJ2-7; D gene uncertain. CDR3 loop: CASSYSIGEYEQYF. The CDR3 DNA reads TGTGCCAGCAGTTACTCGATCGGAGAATACGAGCAGTACTTC.